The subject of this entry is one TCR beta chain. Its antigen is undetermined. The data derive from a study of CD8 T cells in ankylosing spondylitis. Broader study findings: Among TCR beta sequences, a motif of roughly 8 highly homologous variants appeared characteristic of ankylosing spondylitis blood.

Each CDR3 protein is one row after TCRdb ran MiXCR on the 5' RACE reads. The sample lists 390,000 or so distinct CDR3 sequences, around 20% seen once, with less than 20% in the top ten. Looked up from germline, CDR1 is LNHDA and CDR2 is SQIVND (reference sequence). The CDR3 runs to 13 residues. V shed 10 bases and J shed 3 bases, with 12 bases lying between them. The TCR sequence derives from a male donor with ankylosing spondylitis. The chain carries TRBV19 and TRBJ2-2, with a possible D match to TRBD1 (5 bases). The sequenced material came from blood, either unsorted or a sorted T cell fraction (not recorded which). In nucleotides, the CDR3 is TGTGCCACCTGGGGCCTTGACACCGGGGAGCTGTTTTTT. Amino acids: CATWGLDTGELFF.